The source of this T cell receptor (beta chain) is a study of shared clonotypes between healthy human individuals. Study-wide findings and caveats: Four donors shared about 5% of their naive CD4 clonotypes.

Remarks on this clone: No antigen is known for it.

Each subset's genomic DNA was split evenly across several immunoSEQ plates. How the authors handled the data: Filtering differed because ImmunoSEQ produced junction-only sequences that carried no quality scores. The assay was immunoSEQ multiplex PCR, and TCRdb's table has in-frame clones only and misses some. V, J and clone size are taken as reported in that table, and D and trimming were inferred from the DNA itself. The sample includes some 790,000 clones, roughly 72% of them seen just once. Every one of the donors was a Caucasian adult that lived in Nashville, Tennessee. The ends were cut back, 2 bases at V and 7 bases at J, with 17 bases in the middle. In germline, CDR1 is SEHNR, CDR2 FQNEAQ (reference sequence). The CDR3 sequence is 15 residues long.

The sequence was obtained from a woman aged 25 to 39 in good health. This sequence joins TRBV7-9 and TRBJ1-1, with D possibly TRBD1 on 5 matching bases. Specimen: memory CD4+ T cells sorted from blood. Described subset: CD45RA-negative fraction. Here the CDR3 reads CASSLFTEGIYEAFF. The DNA for the CDR3 is TGTGCCAGCAGCTTATTTACCGAGGGGATATATGAAGCTTTCTTT.